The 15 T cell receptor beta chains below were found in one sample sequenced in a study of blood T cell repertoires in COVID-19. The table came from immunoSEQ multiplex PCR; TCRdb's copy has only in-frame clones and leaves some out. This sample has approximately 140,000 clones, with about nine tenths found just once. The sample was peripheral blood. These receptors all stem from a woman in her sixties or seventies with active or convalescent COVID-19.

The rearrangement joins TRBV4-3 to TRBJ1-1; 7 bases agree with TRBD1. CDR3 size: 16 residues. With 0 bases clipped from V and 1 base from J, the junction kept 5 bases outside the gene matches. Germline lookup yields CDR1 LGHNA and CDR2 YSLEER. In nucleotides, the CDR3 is TGCGCCAGCAGCCAAGACGGGGACAGAGAGAACACTGAAGCTTTCTTT. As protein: CASSQDGDRENTEAFF.

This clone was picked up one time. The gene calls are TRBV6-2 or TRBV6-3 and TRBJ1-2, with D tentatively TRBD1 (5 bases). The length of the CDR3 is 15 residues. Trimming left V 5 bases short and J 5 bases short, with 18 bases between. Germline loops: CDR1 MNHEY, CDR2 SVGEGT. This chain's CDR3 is CASSPDTTAPYGYTF. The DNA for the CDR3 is TGTGCCAGCAGTCCCGACACGACAGCCCCTTATGGCTACACCTTC.

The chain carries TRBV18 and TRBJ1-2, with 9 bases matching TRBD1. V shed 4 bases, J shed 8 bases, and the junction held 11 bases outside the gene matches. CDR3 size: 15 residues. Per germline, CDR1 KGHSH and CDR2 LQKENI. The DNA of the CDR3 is TGTGCCAGCTCACGTGGGACAGGGCCCTACTGGGGCTACACCTTC. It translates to CASSRGTGPYWGYTF.

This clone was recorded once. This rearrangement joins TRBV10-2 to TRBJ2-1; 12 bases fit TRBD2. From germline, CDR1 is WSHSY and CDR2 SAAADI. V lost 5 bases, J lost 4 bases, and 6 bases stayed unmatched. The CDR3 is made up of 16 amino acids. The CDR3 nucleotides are TGCGCCAGCAGTCGACTAGCGGGGGCCTTATACAATGAGCAGTTCTTC. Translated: CASSRLAGALYNEQFF.

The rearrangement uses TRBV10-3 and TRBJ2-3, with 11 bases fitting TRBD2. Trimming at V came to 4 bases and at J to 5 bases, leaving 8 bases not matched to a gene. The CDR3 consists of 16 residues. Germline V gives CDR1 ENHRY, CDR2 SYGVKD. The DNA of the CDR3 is TGTGCCATCAGTGGGCTAGCGGGGGGAGTTGGAGATACGCAGTATTTT. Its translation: CAISGLAGGVGDTQYF.

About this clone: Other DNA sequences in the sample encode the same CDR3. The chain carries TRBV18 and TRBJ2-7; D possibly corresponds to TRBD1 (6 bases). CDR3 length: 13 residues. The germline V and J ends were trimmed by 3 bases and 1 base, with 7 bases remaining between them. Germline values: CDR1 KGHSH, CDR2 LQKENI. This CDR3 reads CASSPTGSYEQYF. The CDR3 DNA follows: TGTGCCAGCTCACCCACAGGGTCCTACGAGCAGTACTTC.

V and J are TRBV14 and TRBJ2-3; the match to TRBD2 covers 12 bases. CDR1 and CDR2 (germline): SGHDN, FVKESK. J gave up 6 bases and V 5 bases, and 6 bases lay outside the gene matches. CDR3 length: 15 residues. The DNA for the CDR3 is TGTGCCAGCAGCTTGACTAGCGGGGGATTTGATACGCAGTATTTT. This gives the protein CASSLTSGGFDTQYF.

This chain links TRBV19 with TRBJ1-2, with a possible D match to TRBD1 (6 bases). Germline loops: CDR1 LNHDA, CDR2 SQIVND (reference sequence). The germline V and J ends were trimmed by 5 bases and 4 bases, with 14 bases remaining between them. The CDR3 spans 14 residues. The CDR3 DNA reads TGTGCCAGTAGTTCCCCCCGGGGGGCCTATGGCTACACCTTC. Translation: CASSSPRGAYGYTF.

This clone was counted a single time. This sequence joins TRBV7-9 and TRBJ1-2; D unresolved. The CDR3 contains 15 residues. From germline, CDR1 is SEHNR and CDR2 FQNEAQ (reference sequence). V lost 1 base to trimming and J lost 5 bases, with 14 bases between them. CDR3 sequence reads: CASSLESGILYGYTF. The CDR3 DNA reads TGTGCCAGCAGCTTAGAGTCCGGGATCCTATATGGCTACACCTTC.

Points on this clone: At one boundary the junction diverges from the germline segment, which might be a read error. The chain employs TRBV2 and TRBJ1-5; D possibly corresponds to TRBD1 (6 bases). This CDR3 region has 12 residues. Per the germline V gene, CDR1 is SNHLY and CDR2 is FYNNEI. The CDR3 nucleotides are TGTGCCAGCAGTCAAACTGGGACATATCTGTATTTT. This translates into CASSQTGTYLYF. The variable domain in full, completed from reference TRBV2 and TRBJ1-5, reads EPEVTQTPSHQVTQMGQEVILRCVPISNHLYFYWYRQILGQKVEFLVSFYNNEISEKSEIFDDQFSVERPDGSNFTLKIRSTKLEDSAMYFCASSQTGTYLYFGDGTRLSIL.

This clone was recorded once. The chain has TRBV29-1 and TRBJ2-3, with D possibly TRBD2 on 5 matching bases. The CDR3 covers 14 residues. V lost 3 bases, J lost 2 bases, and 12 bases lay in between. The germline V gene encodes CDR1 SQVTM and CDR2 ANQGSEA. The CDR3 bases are TGCAGCGTTGACGGGGAGAGTCTCACAGATACGCAGTATTTT. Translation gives CSVDGESLTDTQYF.

The CDR3 nucleotides are TGTGCCAGCTCACCACCTCTCGGACCGCCGGGAGGAAGCAATTCACCCCTCCACTTT. Its protein product is CASSPPLGPPGGSNSPLHF. This chain links TRBV18 with TRBJ1-6; D call uncertain. The V gene's germline CDR1 is KGHSH and CDR2 LQKENI. V gave up 0 bases and J gave up 7 bases, with 22 bases separating them. The CDR3 extends over 19 amino acids.

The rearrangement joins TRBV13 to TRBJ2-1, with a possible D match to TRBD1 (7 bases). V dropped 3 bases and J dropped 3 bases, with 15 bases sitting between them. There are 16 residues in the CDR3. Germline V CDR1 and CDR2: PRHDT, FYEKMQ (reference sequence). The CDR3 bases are TGTGCCAGCAGCTTGCAGGGGGGCCGACTCTACAATGAGCAGTTCTTC. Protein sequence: CASSLQGGRLYNEQFF. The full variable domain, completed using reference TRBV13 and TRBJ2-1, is AAGVIQSPRHLIKEKRETATLKCYPIPRHDTVYWYQQGPGQDPQFLISFYEKMQSDKGSIPDRFSAQQFSDYHSELNMSSLELGDSALYFCASSLQGGRLYNEQFFGPGTRLTVL.

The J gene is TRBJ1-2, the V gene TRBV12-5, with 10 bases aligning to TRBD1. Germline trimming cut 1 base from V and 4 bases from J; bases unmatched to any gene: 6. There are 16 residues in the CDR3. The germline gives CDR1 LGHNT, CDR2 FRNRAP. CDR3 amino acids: CASGLEMTGGAYGYTF. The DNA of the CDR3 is TGTGCTAGTGGTTTGGAGATGACAGGGGGCGCCTATGGCTACACCTTC. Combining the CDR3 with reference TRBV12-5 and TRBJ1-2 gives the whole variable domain DARVTQTPRHKVTEMGQEVTMRCQPILGHNTVFWYRQTMMQGLELLAYFRNRAPLDDSGMPKDRFSAEMPDATLATLKIQPSEPRDSAVYFCASGLEMTGGAYGYTFGSGTRLTVV.

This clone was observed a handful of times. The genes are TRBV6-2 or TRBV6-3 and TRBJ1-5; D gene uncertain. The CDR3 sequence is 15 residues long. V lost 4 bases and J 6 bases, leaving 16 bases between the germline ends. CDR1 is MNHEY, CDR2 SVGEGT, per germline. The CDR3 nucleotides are TGTGCCAGCAGTTCCGAACTGAGTGTCATTCAGCCCCAGCATTTT. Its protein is CASSSELSVIQPQHF.